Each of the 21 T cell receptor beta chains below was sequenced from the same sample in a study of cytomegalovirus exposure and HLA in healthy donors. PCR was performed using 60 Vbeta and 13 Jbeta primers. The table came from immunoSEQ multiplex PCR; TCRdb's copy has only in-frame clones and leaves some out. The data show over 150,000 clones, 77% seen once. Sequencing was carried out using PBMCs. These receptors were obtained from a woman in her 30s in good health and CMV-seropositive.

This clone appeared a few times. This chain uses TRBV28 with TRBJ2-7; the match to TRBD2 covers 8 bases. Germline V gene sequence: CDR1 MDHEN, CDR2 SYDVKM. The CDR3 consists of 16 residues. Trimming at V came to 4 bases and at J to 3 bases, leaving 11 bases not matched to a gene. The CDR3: CASSSHRSGSLYEQYF. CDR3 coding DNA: TGTGCCAGCAGTTCCCATCGAAGCGGGAGCCTCTACGAGCAGTACTTC.

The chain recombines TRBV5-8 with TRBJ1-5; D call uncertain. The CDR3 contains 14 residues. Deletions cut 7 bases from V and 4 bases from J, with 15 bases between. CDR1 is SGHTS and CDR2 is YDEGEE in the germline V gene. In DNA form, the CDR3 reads TGTGCCAGCGCCGAACTCAGAGGAAATCAGCCCCAGCATTTT. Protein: CASAELRGNQPQHF.

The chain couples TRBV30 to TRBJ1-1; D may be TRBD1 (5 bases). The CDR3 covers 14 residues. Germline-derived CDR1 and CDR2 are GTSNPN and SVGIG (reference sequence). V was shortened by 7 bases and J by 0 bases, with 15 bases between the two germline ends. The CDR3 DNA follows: TGTGCCTCCACGAGACAGCTTATGAACACTGAAGCTTTCTTT. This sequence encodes CASTRQLMNTEAFF.

CDR3 amino acids: CASSTYLGGGTEAFF. For the CDR3, the DNA is TGCGCCAGCAGCACTTACCTAGGGGGGGGCACTGAAGCTTTCTTT. This chain links TRBV5-1 with TRBJ1-1; D may be TRBD1 (6 bases). The CDR3 covers 15 residues. The V and J ends lost 4 bases and 4 bases respectively, with 17 bases between them. Germline CDR1 SGHRS, CDR2 YFSETQ.

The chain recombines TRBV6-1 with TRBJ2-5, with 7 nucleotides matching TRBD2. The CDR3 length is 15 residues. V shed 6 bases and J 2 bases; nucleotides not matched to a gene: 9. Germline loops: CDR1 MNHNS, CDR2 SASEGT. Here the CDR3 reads CASRASWGGQETQYF. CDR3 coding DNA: TGTGCCAGCAGGGCAAGCTGGGGGGGGCAAGAGACCCAGTACTTC.

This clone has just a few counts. The CDR3: CASSLSTGLTREQYF. As DNA, the CDR3 is TGTGCCAGCAGTTTGTCGACAGGGTTGACGAGAGAGCAGTACTTC. The chain is built from TRBV28 and TRBJ2-7, with TRBD1 matching over 7 bases. Per the germline V gene, CDR1 is MDHEN and CDR2 is SYDVKM. The V gene end was trimmed by 3 bases and the J gene end by 7 bases; junction bases not matched to a gene: 12. CDR3 size: 15 residues. Based on the CDR3 plus reference TRBV28 and TRBJ2-7, the full variable domain is DVKVTQSSRYLVKRTGEKVFLECVQDMDHENMFWYRQDPGLGLRLIYFSYDVKMKEKGDIPEGYSVSREKKERFSLILESASTNQTSMYLCASSLSTGLTREQYFGPGTRLTVT.

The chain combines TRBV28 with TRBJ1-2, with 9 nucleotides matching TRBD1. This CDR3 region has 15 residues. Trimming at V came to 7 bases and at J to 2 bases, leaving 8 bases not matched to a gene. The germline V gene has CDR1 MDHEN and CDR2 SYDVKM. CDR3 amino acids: CASTAPGQGNYGYTF. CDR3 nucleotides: TGTGCCAGCACGGCACCGGGACAGGGCAACTATGGCTACACCTTC.

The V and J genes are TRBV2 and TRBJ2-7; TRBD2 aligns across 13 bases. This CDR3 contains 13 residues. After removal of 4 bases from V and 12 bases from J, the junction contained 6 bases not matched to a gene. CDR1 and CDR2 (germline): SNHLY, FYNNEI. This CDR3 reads CASSVGTSGNGYF. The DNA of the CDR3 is TGTGCCAGCAGTGTAGGGACTAGCGGGAATGGGTACTTC.

The CDR3 nucleotides are TGTGCCAGCAGCTTAGGGCATCAGAGACAGGGACGCACTGAAGCTTTCTTT. Translating gives CASSLGHQRQGRTEAFF. The chain carries TRBV11-2 and TRBJ1-1, with 7 bases identical to TRBD1. Trimming took 1 base from V and 4 from J; bases not matched to a gene: 12. Germline V lookup: CDR1 SGHAT, CDR2 FQNNGV. This CDR3 spans 17 amino acids.

The CDR3 nucleotides are TGCGCCAGCAGCTTGGCCAGAGGGCAGGCCTTCCCAGATGAGCAGTACTTC. This encodes CASSLARGQAFPDEQYF. The chain combines TRBV5-1 with TRBJ2-7, with D maybe TRBD2 (5 bases). The CDR3 loop spans 17 amino acids. Deletions cut 0 bases from V and 7 bases from J, with 23 bases between. Germline CDR1 and CDR2: SGHRS and YFSETQ.

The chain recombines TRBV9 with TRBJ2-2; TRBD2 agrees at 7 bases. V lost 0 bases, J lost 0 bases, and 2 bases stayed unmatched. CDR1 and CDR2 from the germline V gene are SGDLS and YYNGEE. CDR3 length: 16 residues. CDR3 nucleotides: TGTGCCAGCAGCGTAGGACTAGCATCGAACACCGGGGAGCTGTTTTTT. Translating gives CASSVGLASNTGELFF.

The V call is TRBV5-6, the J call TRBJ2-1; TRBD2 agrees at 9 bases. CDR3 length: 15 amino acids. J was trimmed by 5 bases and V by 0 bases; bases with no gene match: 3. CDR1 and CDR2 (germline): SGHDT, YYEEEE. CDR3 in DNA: TGTGCCAGCAGCTTGGTATTAGCGGGAGACAATGAGCAGTTCTTC. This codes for CASSLVLAGDNEQFF.

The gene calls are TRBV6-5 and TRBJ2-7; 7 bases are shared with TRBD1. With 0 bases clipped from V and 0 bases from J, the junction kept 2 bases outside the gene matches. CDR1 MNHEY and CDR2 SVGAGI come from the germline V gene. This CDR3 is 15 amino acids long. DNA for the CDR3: TGTGCCAGCAGTTACTCAGGGACAGCCTCCTACGAGCAGTACTTC. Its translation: CASSYSGTASYEQYF.

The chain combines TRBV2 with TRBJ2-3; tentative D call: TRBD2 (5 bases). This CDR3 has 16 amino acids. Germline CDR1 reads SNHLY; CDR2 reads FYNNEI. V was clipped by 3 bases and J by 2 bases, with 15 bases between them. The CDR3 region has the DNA TGTGCCAGCAGTGATTTATACGAGAGGGTCACAGATACGCAGTATTTT. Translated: CASSDLYERVTDTQYF.

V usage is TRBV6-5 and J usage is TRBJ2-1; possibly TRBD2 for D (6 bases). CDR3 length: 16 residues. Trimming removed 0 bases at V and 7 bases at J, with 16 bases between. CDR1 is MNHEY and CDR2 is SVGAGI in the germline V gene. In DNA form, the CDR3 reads TGTGCCAGCAGTTACTCAACGGGAGAGGTCGTGAATGAGCAGTTCTTC. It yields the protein CASSYSTGEVVNEQFF.

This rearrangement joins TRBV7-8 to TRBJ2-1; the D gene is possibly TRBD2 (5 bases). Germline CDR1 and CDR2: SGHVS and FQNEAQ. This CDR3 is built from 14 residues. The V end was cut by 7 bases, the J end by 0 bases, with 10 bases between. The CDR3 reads CASTNGDSYNEQFF. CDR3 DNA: TGTGCCAGCACCAACGGGGACTCCTACAATGAGCAGTTCTTC.

The CDR3 nucleotides read TGTGCCACCAGCAGAGATGTTACTAGCGGGAGGAAAGAGCAGTTCTTC. This encodes CATSRDVTSGRKEQFF. V is TRBV15 and J is TRBJ2-1; the match to TRBD2 covers 12 bases. Germline V gene sequence: CDR1 LNHNV, CDR2 YYDKDF (reference sequence). CDR3 size: 16 residues. The junction had 7 bases not matched to a gene; V was cut back by 0 bases and J by 10 bases.

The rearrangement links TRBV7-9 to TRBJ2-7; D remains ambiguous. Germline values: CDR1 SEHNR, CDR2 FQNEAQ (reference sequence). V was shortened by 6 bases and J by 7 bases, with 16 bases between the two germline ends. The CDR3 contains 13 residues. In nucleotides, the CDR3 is TGTGCCAGCAGTCCGTACCAATTAGAGGAGCAGTACTTC. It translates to CASSPYQLEEQYF.

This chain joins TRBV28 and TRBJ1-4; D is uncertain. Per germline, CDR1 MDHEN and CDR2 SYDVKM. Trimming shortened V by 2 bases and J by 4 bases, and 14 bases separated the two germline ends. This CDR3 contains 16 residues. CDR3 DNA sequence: TGTGCCAGCAGTTTACCGGGCGCGGGTAGTAATGAAAAACTGTTTTTT. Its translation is CASSLPGAGSNEKLFF. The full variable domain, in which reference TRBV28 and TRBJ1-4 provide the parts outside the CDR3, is DVKVTQSSRYLVKRTGEKVFLECVQDMDHENMFWYRQDPGLGLRLIYFSYDVKMKEKGDIPEGYSVSREKKERFSLILESASTNQTSMYLCASSLPGAGSNEKLFFGSGTQLSVL.

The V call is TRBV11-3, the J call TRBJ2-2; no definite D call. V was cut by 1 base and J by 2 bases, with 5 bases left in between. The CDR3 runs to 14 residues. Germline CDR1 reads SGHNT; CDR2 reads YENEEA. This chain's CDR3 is CASSLGRNTGELFF. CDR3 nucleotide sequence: TGTGCCAGCAGCTTAGGCAGAAACACCGGGGAGCTGTTTTTT.

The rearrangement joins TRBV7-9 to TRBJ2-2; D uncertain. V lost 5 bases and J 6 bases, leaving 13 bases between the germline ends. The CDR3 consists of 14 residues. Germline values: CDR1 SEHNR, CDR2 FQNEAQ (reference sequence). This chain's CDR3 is CASSVEERAGELFF. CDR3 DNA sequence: TGTGCCAGCAGCGTCGAGGAGCGAGCCGGGGAGCTGTTTTTT.